This entry features one T cell receptor (beta chain) sequence. The record originates from a study of blood T cell repertoires in COVID-19. Study as a whole: Sites across the United States, Italy and Spain contributed samples from acute and convalescent COVID-19. The cDNA or gDNA used as material had been derived from T cells, B-cell-depleted T cells, or PBMCs.

Study processing details: Reference gene primer amplification yielded estimated nucleated cell counts. Libraries were prepared by immunoSEQ multiplex PCR; TCRdb keeps only in-frame clonotypes and omits some of them. The V and J calls and clone size were taken over from that table, and D and trimming were inferred from the DNA. The data show over 55,000 clones, approximately 82% seen once. The germline gives CDR1 SGHTA, CDR2 FQGNSA. V was shortened by 2 bases and J by 5 bases, with 8 bases between the two germline ends. CDR3 size: 13 residues. This TCR was recovered from a man in his fifties with active COVID-19. The chain joins TRBV7-2 to TRBJ2-3; possible D gene TRBD1, 6 bases. Material for sequencing was peripheral blood. The CDR3: CASSLQGLDTQYF. Here the CDR3 DNA reads TGTGCCAGCAGCTTACAGGGGTTAGATACGCAGTATTTT.